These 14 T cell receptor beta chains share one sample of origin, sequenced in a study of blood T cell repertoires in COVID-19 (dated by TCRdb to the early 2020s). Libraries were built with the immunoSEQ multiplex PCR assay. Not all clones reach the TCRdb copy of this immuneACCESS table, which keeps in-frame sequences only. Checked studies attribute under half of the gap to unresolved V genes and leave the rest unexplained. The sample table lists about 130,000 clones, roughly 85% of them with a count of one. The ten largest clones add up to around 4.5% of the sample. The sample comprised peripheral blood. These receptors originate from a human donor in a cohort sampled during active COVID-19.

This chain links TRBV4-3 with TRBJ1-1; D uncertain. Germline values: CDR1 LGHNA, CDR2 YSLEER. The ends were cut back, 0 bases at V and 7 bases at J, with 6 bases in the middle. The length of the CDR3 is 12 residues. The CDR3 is CASSQDRSEAFF. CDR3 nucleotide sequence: TGCGCCAGCAGCCAAGACCGGAGTGAAGCTTTCTTT.

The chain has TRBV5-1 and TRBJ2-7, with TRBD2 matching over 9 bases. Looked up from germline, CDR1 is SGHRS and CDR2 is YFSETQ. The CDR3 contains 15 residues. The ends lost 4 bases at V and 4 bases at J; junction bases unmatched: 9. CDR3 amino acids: CASSPGTSPPYEQYF. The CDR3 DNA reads TGCGCCAGCAGCCCTGGGACTAGCCCACCGTACGAGCAGTACTTC.

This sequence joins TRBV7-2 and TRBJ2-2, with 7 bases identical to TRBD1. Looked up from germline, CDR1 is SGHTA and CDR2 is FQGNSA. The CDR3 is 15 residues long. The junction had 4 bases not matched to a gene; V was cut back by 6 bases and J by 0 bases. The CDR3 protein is CASRVGTANTGELFF. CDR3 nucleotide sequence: TGTGCCAGCAGGGTAGGGACAGCGAACACCGGGGAGCTGTTTTTT. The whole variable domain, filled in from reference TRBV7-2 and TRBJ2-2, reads GAGVSQSPSNKVTEKGKDVELRCDPISGHTALYWYRQSLGQGLEFLIYFQGNSAPDKSGLPSDRFSAERTGGSVSTLTIQRTQQEDSAVYLCASRVGTANTGELFFGEGSRLTVL.

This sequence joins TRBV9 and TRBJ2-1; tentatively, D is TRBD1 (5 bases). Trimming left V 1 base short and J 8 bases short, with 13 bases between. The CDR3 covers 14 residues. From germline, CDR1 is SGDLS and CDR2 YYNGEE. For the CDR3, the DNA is TGTGCCAGCAGCGTATCGCAGGGTACCCATGAGCAGTTCTTC. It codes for CASSVSQGTHEQFF. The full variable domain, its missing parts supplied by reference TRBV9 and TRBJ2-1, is DSGVTQTPKHLITATGQRVTLRCSPRSGDLSVYWYQQSLDQGLQFLIQYYNGEERAKGNILERFSAQQFPDLHSELNLSSLELGDSALYFCASSVSQGTHEQFFGPGTRLTVL.

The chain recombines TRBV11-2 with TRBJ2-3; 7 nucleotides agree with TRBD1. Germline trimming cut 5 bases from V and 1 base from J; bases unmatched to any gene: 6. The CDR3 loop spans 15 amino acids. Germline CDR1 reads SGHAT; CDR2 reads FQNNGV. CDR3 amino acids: CASSATGAGTDTQYF. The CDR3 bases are TGTGCCAGCAGCGCCACAGGGGCCGGCACAGATACGCAGTATTTT.

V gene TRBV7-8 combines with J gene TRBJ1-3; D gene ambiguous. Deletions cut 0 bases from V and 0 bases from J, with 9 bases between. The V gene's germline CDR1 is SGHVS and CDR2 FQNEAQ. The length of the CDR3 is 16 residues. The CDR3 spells CASSLAGGSSGNTIYF. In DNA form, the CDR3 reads TGTGCCAGCAGCTTAGCGGGCGGGAGCTCTGGAAACACCATATATTTT.

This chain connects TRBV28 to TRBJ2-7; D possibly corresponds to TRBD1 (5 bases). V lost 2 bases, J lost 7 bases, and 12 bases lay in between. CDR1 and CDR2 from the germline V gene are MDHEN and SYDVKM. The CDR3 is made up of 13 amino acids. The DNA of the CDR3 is TGTGCCAGCAGTTTAGACAGTCTAAGGGAGCAGTACTTC. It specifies CASSLDSLREQYF.

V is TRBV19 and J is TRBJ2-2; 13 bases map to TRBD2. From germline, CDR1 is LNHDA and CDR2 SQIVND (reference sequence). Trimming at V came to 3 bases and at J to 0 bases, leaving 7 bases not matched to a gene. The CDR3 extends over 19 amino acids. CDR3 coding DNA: TGTGCCAGTAGTATTCAAAGACTAGCGGGGGGCGCGAACACCGGGGAGCTGTTTTTT. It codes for CASSIQRLAGGANTGELFF.

CDR3 sequence (DNA): TGCGCCAGCGGGCCCGGCAGGGGGCTATATGGCTACACCTTC. Protein sequence: CASGPGRGLYGYTF. The genes are TRBV5-1 and TRBJ1-2; 8 bases line up with TRBD1. V lost 7 bases and J lost 5; bases outside the gene matches: 10. The germline CDR1 and CDR2 sequences are SGHRS and YFSETQ. The CDR3 is 14 amino acids.

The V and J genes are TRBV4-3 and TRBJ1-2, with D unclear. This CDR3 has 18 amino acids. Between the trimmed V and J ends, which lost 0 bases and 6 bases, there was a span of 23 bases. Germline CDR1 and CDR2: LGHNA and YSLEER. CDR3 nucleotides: TGCGCCAGCAGCCAAGATCCCTCTGGACCCACTTCGGGGAATGGCTACACCTTC. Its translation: CASSQDPSGPTSGNGYTF.

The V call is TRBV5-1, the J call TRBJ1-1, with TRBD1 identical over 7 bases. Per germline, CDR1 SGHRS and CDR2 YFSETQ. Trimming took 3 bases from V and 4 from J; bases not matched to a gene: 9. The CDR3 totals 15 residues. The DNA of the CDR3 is TGCGCCAGCAGCTCCTCAAACAGGGGAGGCACTGAAGCTTTCTTT. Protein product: CASSSSNRGGTEAFF.

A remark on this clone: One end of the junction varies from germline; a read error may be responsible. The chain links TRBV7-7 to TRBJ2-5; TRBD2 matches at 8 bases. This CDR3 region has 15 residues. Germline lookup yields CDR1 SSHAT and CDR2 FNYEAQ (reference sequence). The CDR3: CASSQVAGNQETQYF. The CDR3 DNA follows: TGTGCTAGCAGCCAAGTAGCGGGGAACCAAGAGACCCAGTACTTC.

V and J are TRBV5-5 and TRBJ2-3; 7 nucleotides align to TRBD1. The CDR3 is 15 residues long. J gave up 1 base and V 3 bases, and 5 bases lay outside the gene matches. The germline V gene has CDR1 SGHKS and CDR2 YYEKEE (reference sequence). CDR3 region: CASSWRQGGTDTQYF. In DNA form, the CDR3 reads TGTGCCAGCAGCTGGAGACAGGGAGGCACAGATACGCAGTATTTT.

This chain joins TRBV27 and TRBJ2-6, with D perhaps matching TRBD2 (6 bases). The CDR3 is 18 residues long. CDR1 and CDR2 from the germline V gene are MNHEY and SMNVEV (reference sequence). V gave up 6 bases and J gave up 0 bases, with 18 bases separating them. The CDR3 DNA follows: TGTGCCAGCAGCCCATCAGGGAGGCCCAACTCTGGGGCCAACGTCCTGACTTTC. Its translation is CASSPSGRPNSGANVLTF.